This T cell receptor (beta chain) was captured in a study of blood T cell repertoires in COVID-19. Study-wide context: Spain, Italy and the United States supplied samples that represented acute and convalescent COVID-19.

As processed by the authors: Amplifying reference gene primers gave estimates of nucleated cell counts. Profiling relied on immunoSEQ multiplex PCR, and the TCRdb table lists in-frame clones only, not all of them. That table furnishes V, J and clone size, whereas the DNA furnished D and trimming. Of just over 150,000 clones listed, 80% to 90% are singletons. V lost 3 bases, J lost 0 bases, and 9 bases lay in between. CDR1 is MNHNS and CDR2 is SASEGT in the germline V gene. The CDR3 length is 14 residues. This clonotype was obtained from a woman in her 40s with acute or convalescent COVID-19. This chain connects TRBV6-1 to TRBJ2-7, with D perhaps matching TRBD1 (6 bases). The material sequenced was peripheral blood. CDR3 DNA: TGTGCCAGCAGTGACGGACAGATCTCCTACGAGCAGTACTTC. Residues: CASSDGQISYEQYF.